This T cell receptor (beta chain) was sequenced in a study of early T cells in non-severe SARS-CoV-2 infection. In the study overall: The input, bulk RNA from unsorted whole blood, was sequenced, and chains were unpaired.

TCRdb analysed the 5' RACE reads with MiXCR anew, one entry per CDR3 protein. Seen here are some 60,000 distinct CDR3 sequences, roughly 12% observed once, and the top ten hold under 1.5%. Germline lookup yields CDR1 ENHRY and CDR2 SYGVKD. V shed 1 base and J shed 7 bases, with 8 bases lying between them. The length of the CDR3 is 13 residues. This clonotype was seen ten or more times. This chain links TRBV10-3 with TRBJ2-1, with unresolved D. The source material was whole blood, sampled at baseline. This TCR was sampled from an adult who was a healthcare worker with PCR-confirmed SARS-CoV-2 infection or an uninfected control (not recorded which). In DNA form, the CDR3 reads TGTGCCATCAGTGAGTTAGGAGAGAATGAGCAGTTCTTC. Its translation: CAISELGENEQFF.